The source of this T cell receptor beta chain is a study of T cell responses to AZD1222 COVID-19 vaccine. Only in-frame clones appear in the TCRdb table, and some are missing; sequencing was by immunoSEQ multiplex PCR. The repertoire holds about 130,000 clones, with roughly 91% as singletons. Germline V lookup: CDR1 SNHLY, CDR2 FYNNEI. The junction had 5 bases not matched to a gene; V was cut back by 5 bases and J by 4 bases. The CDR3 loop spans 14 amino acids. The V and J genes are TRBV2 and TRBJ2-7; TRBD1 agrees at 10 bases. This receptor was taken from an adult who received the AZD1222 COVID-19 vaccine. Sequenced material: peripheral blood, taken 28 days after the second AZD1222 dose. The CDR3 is CASSRPGQGYEQYF. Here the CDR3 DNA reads TGTGCCAGCAGTCGACCGGGACAGGGGTACGAGCAGTACTTC. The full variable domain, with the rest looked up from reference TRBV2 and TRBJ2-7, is EPEVTQTPSHQVTQMGQEVILRCVPISNHLYFYWYRQILGQKVEFLVSFYNNEISEKSEIFDDQFSVERPDGSNFTLKIRSTKLEDSAMYFCASSRPGQGYEQYFGPGTRLTVT.